This entry is about one T cell receptor beta chain. This CDR3 spans 17 amino acids. The ends were cut back, 0 bases at V and 1 base at J, with 15 bases in the middle. Germline V lookup: CDR1 LNHNV, CDR2 YYDKDF (reference sequence). In the original analysis: Amplification from reference gene primers served as the basis for estimated nucleated cell counts. Sequencing was performed with immunoSEQ multiplex PCR; in TCRdb, only in-frame clones are kept and a portion is missing. V, J and clone size were drawn from that table, and D and trimming were deduced from the DNA. The table records about 260,000 clones, 86% of them present only once. This entry comes from a study of blood T cell repertoires in COVID-19. Study details: Researchers got acute and convalescent COVID-19 samples from the United States, Italy and Spain. Sources were T cells, B-cell-depleted T cells, or PBMCs; the material itself was cDNA or gDNA.

The specimen sequenced was peripheral blood. The clonotype was recovered from a man aged 30 to 45 with active or convalescent COVID-19. The chain is built from TRBV15 and TRBJ2-5, with D possibly TRBD2 on 6 matching bases. CDR3 DNA: TGTGCCACCAGCAGAGATCTTATCCTGACTAGCCAAGAGACCCAGTACTTC. It codes for CATSRDLILTSQETQYF.